The TCR beta chain under discussion was sequenced for a study of neurological immune-mediated disorders. Study-wide results and limits: Falling below healthy controls, multiple sclerosis showed the least TCR clonal expansion, while HTLV-1-associated myelopathy showed the most. Across subjects, expanded clones had no CDR3 amino acid sequences in common, pointing to private repertoires in all groups.

This CDR3 region has 14 residues. Trimming took 2 bases from V and 0 from J, leaving 8 bases between them. The germline CDR1 and CDR2 sequences are MDHEN and SYDVKM. The cDNA was produced through 5'RACE with 10-nucleotide random UMIs. Every sequencing run generated in excess of 180 million TCR-beta sequences. These sequences covered 15-18 subjects. Each CDR3 protein is one row after TCRdb ran MiXCR on the 5' RACE reads. The table has around 80,000 distinct CDR3 sequences, around a tenth seen once; the top ten hold about 1.8%. This clonotype was observed many times. What it recognizes is unknown. This TCR derives from a man aged 40-50 years in good health. The chain is built from TRBV28 and TRBJ2-7; D is ambiguous. The sample consisted of PBMCs. The CDR3 coding sequence is TGTGCCAGCAGTTTACGACGGGTCTCCTACGAGCAGTACTTC. Translating it yields CASSLRRVSYEQYF.